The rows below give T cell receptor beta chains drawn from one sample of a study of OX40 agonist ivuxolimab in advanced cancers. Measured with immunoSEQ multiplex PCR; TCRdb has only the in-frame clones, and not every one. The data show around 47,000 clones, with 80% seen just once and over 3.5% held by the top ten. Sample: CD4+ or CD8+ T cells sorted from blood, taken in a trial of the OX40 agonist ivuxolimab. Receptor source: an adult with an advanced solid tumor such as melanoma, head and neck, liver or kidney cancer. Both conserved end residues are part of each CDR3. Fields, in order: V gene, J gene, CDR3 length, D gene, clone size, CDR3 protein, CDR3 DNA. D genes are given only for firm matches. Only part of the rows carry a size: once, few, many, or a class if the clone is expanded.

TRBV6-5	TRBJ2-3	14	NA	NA	CASSYSAPLDTQYF	TGTGCCAGCAGTTACTCGGCTCCCTTGGATACGCAGTATTTT
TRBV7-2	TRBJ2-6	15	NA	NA	CASSRRGLGANVLTF	TGTGCCAGCAGCCGCAGGGGACTTGGGGCCAACGTCCTGACTTTC
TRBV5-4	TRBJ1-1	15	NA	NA	CASTQKRGGNTEAFF	TGTGCCAGCACCCAAAAGAGAGGCGGGAACACTGAAGCTTTCTTT
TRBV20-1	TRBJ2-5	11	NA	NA	CSATRRETQYF	TGCAGTGCTACTAGAAGGGAGACCCAGTACTTC
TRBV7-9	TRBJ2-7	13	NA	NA	CASSGDISYEQYF	TGTGCCAGCAGCGGGGACATATCCTACGAGCAGTACTTC
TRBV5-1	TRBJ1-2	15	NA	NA	CASSSGRQRDYGYTF	TGCGCCAGCAGCTCCGGGAGACAAAGGGACTATGGCTACACCTTC
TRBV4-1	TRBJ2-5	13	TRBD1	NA	CASSPRGQETQYF	TGCGCCAGCAGCCCGAGGGGGCAGGAGACCCAGTACTTC
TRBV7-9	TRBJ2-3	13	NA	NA	CASSLVSTDTQYF	TGTGCCAGCAGCTTAGTTAGCACAGATACGCAGTATTTT
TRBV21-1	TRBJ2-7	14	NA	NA	CASTSETGKYEQYF	TGTGCCAGCACTTCAGAGACAGGGAAGTACGAGCAGTACTTC
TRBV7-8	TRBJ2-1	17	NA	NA	CASSLTPKAGAGDEQFF	TGTGCCAGCAGCTTAACCCCCAAAGCCGGGGCAGGAGATGAGCAGTTCTTC
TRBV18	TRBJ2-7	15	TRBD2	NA	CASSPGLAGAYEQYF	TGTGCCAGCTCACCGGGCCTAGCGGGAGCCTACGAGCAGTACTTC
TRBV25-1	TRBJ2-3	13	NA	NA	CASSEGAIRTQYF	TGTGCCAGCAGTGAAGGGGCAATAAGGACGCAGTATTTT
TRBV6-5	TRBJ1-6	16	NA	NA	CASSYYRDLLGSPLHF	TGTGCCAGCAGTTACTACCGGGACCTACTAGGTTCACCCCTCCACTTT
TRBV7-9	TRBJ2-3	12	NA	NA	CASSPTRDTQYF	TGTGCCAGCAGCCCCACTCGGGATACGCAGTATTTT
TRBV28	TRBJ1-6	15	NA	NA	CASSFGRGNNSPLHF	TGTGCCAGCAGTTTTGGCAGGGGTAATAATTCACCCCTCCACTTT
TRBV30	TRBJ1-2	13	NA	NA	CAWSVRWFDGYTF	TGTGCCTGGAGTGTAAGGTGGTTTGATGGCTACACCTTC
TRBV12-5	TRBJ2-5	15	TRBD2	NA	CASGLGREGRETQYF	TGTGCTAGTGGTTTGGGGCGGGAGGGCCGAGAGACCCAGTACTTC
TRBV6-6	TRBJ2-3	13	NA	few	CASRPGTWGTQYF	TGTGCCAGCAGACCCGGGACCTGGGGTACGCAGTATTTT
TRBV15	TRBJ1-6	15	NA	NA	CATSRDRAQNSPLHF	TGTGCCACCAGCAGAGACCGGGCCCAAAATTCACCCCTCCACTTT
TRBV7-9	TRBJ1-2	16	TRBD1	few	CASAGPRQGINYGYTF	TGTGCCAGCGCCGGGCCGAGACAGGGGATAAACTATGGCTACACCTTC
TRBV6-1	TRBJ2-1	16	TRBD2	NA	CASSEYAGGSYNEQFF	TGTGCCAGCAGTGAATACGCGGGGGGGTCCTACAATGAGCAGTTCTTC
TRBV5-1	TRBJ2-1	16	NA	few	CASSLGGGTAYNEQFF	TGCGCCAGCAGCTTGGGTGGGGGGACCGCCTACAATGAGCAGTTCTTC
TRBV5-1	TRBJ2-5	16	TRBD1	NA	CASSFQGQGIQETQYF	TGCGCCAGCAGCTTCCAGGGACAGGGAATACAAGAGACCCAGTACTTC
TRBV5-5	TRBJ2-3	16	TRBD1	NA	CASSSAGQERTDTQYF	TGTGCCAGCAGCTCGGCCGGACAGGAGAGAACAGATACGCAGTATTTT
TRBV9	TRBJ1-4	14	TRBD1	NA	CASSPTGAQEKLFF	TGTGCCAGCAGCCCCACAGGGGCTCAAGAAAAACTGTTTTTT
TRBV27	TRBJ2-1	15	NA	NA	CASSQGSSSYNEQFF	TGTGCCAGCAGCCAGGGTTCGAGCTCCTACAATGAGCAGTTCTTC
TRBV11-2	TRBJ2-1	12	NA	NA	CASSSDGYEQFF	TGTGCCAGCAGCTCTGACGGGTATGAGCAGTTCTTC
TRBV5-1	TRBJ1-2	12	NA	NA	CASSFGWQGYTF	TGCGCCAGCAGCTTCGGATGGCAAGGCTACACCTTC
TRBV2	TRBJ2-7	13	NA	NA	CATLGARTYEQYF	TGTGCAACGCTGGGGGCCCGGACCTACGAGCAGTACTTC
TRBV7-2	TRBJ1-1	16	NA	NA	CASSLRTLKENTEAFF	TGTGCCAGCAGCTTGCGGACCCTAAAGGAGAACACTGAAGCTTTCTTT
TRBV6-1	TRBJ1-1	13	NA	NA	CASSADPKTEAFF	TGTGCCAGCAGTGCCGACCCGAAAACTGAAGCTTTCTTT
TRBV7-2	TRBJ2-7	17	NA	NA	CASSLPHFLGGAYEQYF	TGTGCCAGCAGCTTACCCCACTTCTTGGGCGGGGCATACGAGCAGTACTTC
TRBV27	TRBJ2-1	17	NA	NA	CASSPEIGKISYNEQFF	TGTGCCAGCAGCCCCGAAATAGGGAAGATCTCCTACAATGAGCAGTTCTTC
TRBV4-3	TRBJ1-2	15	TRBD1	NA	CASSQDWGQGSGYTF	TGCGCCAGCAGCCAAGATTGGGGACAGGGGAGTGGCTACACCTTC
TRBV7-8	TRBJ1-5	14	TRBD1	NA	CASSLDRPNQPQHF	TGTGCCAGCAGCTTGGACAGGCCAAATCAGCCCCAGCATTTT
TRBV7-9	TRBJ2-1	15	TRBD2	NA	CASSIGTSGSNEQFF	TGTGCCAGCAGCATTGGGACTAGCGGGAGTAATGAGCAGTTCTTC
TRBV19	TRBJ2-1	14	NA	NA	CASEEVWGGNEQFF	TGTGCCAGCGAAGAGGTGTGGGGTGGCAATGAGCAGTTCTTC
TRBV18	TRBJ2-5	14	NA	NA	CASSRPELQETQYF	TGTGCCAGCTCTAGACCGGAATTACAAGAGACCCAGTACTTC
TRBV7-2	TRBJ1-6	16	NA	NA	CASSLAGAGPNSPLHF	TGTGCCAGCAGCTTAGCGGGGGCTGGCCCTAATTCACCCCTCCACTTT
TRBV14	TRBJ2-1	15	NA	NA	CASSRLETPYNEQFF	TGTGCCAGCAGCCGCCTTGAGACCCCCTACAATGAGCAGTTCTTC
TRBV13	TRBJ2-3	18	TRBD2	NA	CASSLDGTSGRGADTQYF	TGTGCCAGCAGCCTCGACGGTACTAGCGGGAGGGGTGCAGATACGCAGTATTTT
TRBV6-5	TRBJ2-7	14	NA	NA	CASSYDEQGTGQYF	TGTGCCAGCAGTTACGACGAACAGGGAACCGGGCAGTACTTC
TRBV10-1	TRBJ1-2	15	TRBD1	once	CASRPGTGDPYGYTF	TGCGCCAGCAGACCCGGGACAGGGGACCCCTATGGCTACACCTTC
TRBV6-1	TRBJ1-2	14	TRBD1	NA	CASTRGQDSGGYTF	TGTGCCAGCACCAGGGGGCAGGACTCGGGCGGCTACACCTTC
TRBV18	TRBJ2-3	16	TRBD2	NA	CASSPRERGVSDTQYF	TGTGCCAGCTCACCCCGGGAGCGGGGGGTGTCAGATACGCAGTATTTT
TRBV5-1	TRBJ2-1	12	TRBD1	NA	CASSLQGTEQFF	TGCGCCAGCAGCTTACAGGGGACTGAGCAGTTCTTC
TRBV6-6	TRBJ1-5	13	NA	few	CASSWSGNQPQHF	TGTGCCAGCAGTTGGTCGGGCAATCAGCCCCAGCATTTT
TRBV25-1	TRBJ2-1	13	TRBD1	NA	CASDRGSGNEQFF	TGTGCCAGCGACAGGGGATCAGGGAATGAGCAGTTCTTC
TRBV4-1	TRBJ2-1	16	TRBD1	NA	CASSQGTRDRYNEQFF	TGCGCCAGCAGCCAAGGGACAAGGGACAGGTACAATGAGCAGTTCTTC
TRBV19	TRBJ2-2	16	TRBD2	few	CASSTREAANTGELFF	TGTGCCAGTAGTACGCGGGAGGCCGCGAACACCGGGGAGCTGTTTTTT
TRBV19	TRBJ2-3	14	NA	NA	CASSIGVARDTQYF	TGTGCCAGTAGTATAGGGGTAGCAAGAGATACGCAGTATTTT
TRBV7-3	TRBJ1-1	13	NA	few	CASSTGSNTEAFF	TGTGCCAGCAGCACAGGGAGTAACACTGAAGCTTTCTTT
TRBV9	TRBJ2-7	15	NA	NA	CASSVAAGSDYEQYF	TGTGCCAGCAGCGTAGCCGCGGGATCCGACTACGAGCAGTACTTC
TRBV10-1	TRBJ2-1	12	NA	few	CASSQDYNEQFF	TGCGCCAGCAGCCAGGACTACAATGAGCAGTTCTTC
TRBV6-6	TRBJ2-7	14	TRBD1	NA	CASSFGTAAYEQYF	TGTGCCAGCAGCTTCGGGACAGCAGCCTACGAGCAGTACTTC
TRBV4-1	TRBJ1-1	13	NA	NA	CASSPGHNPETFF	TGCGCCAGCAGCCCGGGACATAACCCTGAAACTTTCTTT
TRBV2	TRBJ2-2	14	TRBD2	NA	CASRGLVSTGELFF	TGTGCCAGCAGGGGACTAGTTAGCACCGGGGAGCTGTTTTTT
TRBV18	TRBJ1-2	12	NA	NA	CASSLNRDGYTF	TGTGCCAGCTCACTAAACAGGGATGGCTACACCTTC
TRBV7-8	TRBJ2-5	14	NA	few	CASSATDIQETQYF	TGTGCCAGCAGCGCTACCGACATCCAAGAGACCCAGTACTTC
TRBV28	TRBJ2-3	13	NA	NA	CASSGGAGDTQYF	TGTGCCAGCAGTGGGGGGGCCGGAGATACGCAGTATTTT